One sample yielded the 12 T cell receptor beta chains listed below, sequenced in a study of T cell changes during pregnancy in multiple sclerosis. Clones were read by immunoSEQ multiplex PCR, and TCRdb kept only the in-frame ones, dropping some. This table holds 25,000 to 30,000 clones, about 90% found once. The material sequenced was CD8+ T cells from peripheral blood mononuclear cells, taken before pregnancy. These receptors were collected from a female donor with multiple sclerosis, enrolled in a pregnancy study.

This clone has only a few counts. This rearrangement joins TRBV6-1 to TRBJ1-1; D not resolved. The CDR3 is made up of 14 amino acids. The germline V gene encodes CDR1 MNHNS and CDR2 SASEGT. Trimming cost V 1 base and J 1 base, with 7 bases left between them. The CDR3 region is CASSEGGGNTEAFF. In DNA form, the CDR3 reads TGTGCCAGCAGTGAAGGAGGCGGGAACACTGAAGCTTTCTTT.

The J gene is TRBJ1-3, the V gene TRBV4-1; D gene unclear. V was clipped by 1 base and J by 9 bases, with 10 bases between them. Germline CDR1 reads MGHRA; CDR2 reads YSYEKL. The CDR3 is 13 residues long. As DNA, the CDR3 is TGCGCCAGCAGCCAAGGGTCCTTCGGCACCATATATTTT. Residues: CASSQGSFGTIYF.

This clone was observed a single time. The chain combines TRBV7-9 with TRBJ2-1; tentatively, D is TRBD2 (5 bases). This CDR3 is 13 amino acids long. V was pared by 5 bases and J by 3 bases, with 8 bases between. Per germline, CDR1 SEHNR and CDR2 FQNEAQ (reference sequence). This CDR3 reads CASSRTGYNEQFF. The CDR3 region has the DNA TGTGCCAGCAGCCGGACTGGCTACAATGAGCAGTTCTTC.

The gene calls are TRBV5-4 and TRBJ2-1; D possibly corresponds to TRBD2 (6 bases). V was cut by 2 bases and J by 5 bases, with 11 bases left in between. CDR1 is SGHNT and CDR2 is YYREEE in the germline V gene (reference sequence). The CDR3 sequence is 14 residues long. The DNA of the CDR3 is TGTGCCAGCAGCTTAGGAATAGCGGACAATGAGCAGTTCTTC. It specifies CASSLGIADNEQFF. The full variable domain, rest sourced from reference TRBV5-4 and TRBJ2-1, is ETGVTQSPTHLIKTRGQQVTLRCSSQSGHNTVSWYQQALGQGPQFIFQYYREEENGRGNFPPRFSGLQFPNYSSELNVNALELDDSALYLCASSLGIADNEQFFGPGTRLTVL.

The V gene is TRBV7-2, the J gene TRBJ2-1; TRBD2 aligns across 14 bases. The junction had 9 bases not matched to a gene; V was cut back by 8 bases and J by 9 bases. In germline, CDR1 is SGHTA, CDR2 FQGNSA. This CDR3 region has 15 residues. The CDR3, as DNA: TGTGCCAGCTCCTTCGGGACTAGCGGGGGCGGTGAGCAGTTCTTC. Translating it yields CASSFGTSGGGEQFF.

This clone was seen once. This chain connects TRBV20-1 to TRBJ1-2; D is unclear. The germline V gene encodes CDR1 DFQATT and CDR2 SNEGSKA (reference sequence). Trimming cost V 5 bases and J 8 bases, with 9 bases left between them. The CDR3 extends over 10 amino acids. Written as DNA, the CDR3 is TGCAGTGCTCATAACGGGGGCTACACCTTC. Amino acids: CSAHNGGYTF.

The V gene is TRBV27, the J gene TRBJ2-7, with TRBD2 matching over 11 bases. J was trimmed by 4 bases and V by 2 bases; bases with no gene match: 4. CDR1 MNHEY and CDR2 SMNVEV come from the germline V gene (reference sequence). The CDR3 loop spans 15 amino acids. The CDR3 reads CASSLTSGSVYEQYF. The DNA of the CDR3 is TGTGCCAGCAGTTTAACTAGCGGGAGCGTGTACGAGCAGTACTTC.

The chain is built from TRBV5-6 and TRBJ2-7; D is perhaps TRBD1 (6 bases). Germline V gene sequence: CDR1 SGHDT, CDR2 YYEEEE. The ends were cut back, 4 bases at V and 2 bases at J, with 7 bases in the middle. The CDR3 runs to 12 residues. CDR3 region: CASSQGTYEQYF. In nucleotides, the CDR3 is TGTGCCAGCAGCCAGGGGACCTACGAGCAGTACTTC.

This clone has only one observation. The chain is built from TRBV29-1 and TRBJ2-7; a possible D gene is TRBD2 (5 bases). The CDR3 length is 15 residues. Germline lookup yields CDR1 SQVTM and CDR2 ANQGSEA. Trimming left V 4 bases short and J 7 bases short, with 23 bases between. The CDR3 DNA is TGCAGCGTTGTTTTACCCGGGGTCGGGCCAAAAGAGCAGTACTTC. Its protein product is CSVVLPGVGPKEQYF.

The chain couples TRBV4-3 to TRBJ2-7, with 8 bases matching TRBD2. The trim removed 0 bases at V and 2 bases at J, leaving 6 bases unmatched. Germline CDR1 LGHNA, CDR2 YSLEER. The CDR3 totals 16 residues. The CDR3 sequence is CASSQDGAGGPYEQYF. Written as DNA, the CDR3 is TGCGCCAGCAGCCAAGATGGCGCGGGAGGACCCTACGAGCAGTACTTC.

The V call is TRBV11-2, the J call TRBJ1-1; TRBD1 matches at 9 bases. Germline-derived CDR1 and CDR2 are SGHAT and FQNNGV. The ends lost 6 bases at V and 5 bases at J; junction bases unmatched: 7. The length of the CDR3 is 14 residues. Written as DNA, the CDR3 is TGTGCCAGCAGTGGGGACAGGGTGGGTACTGAAGCTTTCTTT. It yields the protein CASSGDRVGTEAFF.

The chain links TRBV19 to TRBJ2-5; D not resolved. This CDR3 contains 13 residues. Trimming pared 4 bases from V and 4 bases from J, leaving 10 bases between. Germline-derived CDR1 and CDR2 are LNHDA and SQIVND (reference sequence). CDR3 region: CASSTTERETQYF. In DNA, the CDR3 is TGTGCCAGTAGTACGACTGAGAGAGAGACCCAGTACTTC.